A selection of T cell receptor beta chains follows, all from one sample in a study of T cells in Graves' hyperthyroidism and ophthalmopathy. TCRdb re-analysed the multiplex PCR reads in MiXCR, keeping a single row per CDR3 protein. The top ten clones hold about 9.1% of a sample with hundreds of thousands of distinct CDR3 sequences, about 13% of them seen once. What was sequenced was blood. The source is a woman under 30 with Graves' hyperthyroidism. Both conserved end residues are part of each CDR3. Clone size, where shown, is once, few, many, or a class for clones that have expanded.

abundance: few
v_gene: TRBV9
j_gene: TRBJ1-6
CDR3aa: CASSVGGDSPLHF

abundance: many
v_gene: TRBV7-2
j_gene: TRBJ2-7
CDR3aa: CASRFASRYEQYF

abundance: .
v_gene: TRBV20-1
j_gene: TRBJ2-1
CDR3aa: CSATRTSGRGGEQFF

abundance: many
v_gene: TRBV2
j_gene: TRBJ2-7
CDR3aa: CASRPGLDSPKQYF

abundance: few
v_gene: TRBV5-5
j_gene: TRBJ1-1
CDR3aa: CASSERWNTEAFF

abundance: many
v_gene: TRBV28
j_gene: TRBJ1-1
CDR3aa: CASSLAAGRGTEAFF

abundance: many
v_gene: TRBV28
j_gene: TRBJ2-7
CDR3aa: CASSTATSVLAGEEQYF

abundance: once
v_gene: TRBV28
j_gene: TRBJ1-2
CDR3aa: CASSRIHPSFGTF

abundance: .
v_gene: TRBV6-4
j_gene: TRBJ1-1
CDR3aa: CASSESSTSGGGTEAFF

abundance: .
v_gene: TRBV28
j_gene: TRBJ2-4
CDR3aa: CASSLGAAEPAKNIQYF

abundance: .
v_gene: TRBV25-1
j_gene: TRBJ2-5
CDR3aa: CASSEASVQETQYF

abundance: many
v_gene: TRBV7-2
j_gene: TRBJ2-7
CDR3aa: CASSLGLKGLTSYEQYF

abundance: many
v_gene: TRBV3-1
j_gene: TRBJ2-5
CDR3aa: CASSQEGETQYF

abundance: many
v_gene: TRBV20-1
j_gene: TRBJ2-7
CDR3aa: CSLTSGAYEQYF

abundance: many
v_gene: TRBV28
j_gene: TRBJ1-1
CDR3aa: CATLTIPTEAFF

abundance: many
v_gene: TRBV2
j_gene: TRBJ2-7
CDR3aa: CASKRNHEQYF

abundance: many
v_gene: TRBV20-1
j_gene: TRBJ2-7
CDR3aa: CSASGAGALLEQYF

abundance: many
v_gene: TRBV7-2
j_gene: TRBJ2-2
CDR3aa: CASSVTRGWELFF

abundance: .
v_gene: TRBV14
j_gene: TRBJ2-6
CDR3aa: CASSQARGGSGANVLTF

abundance: many
v_gene: TRBV19
j_gene: TRBJ1-1
CDR3aa: CASSGTVEAFF

abundance: many
v_gene: TRBV7-2
j_gene: TRBJ2-3
CDR3aa: CASSPLSSTDTQYF

abundance: many
v_gene: TRBV2
j_gene: TRBJ1-5
CDR3aa: CASNVQGRQPQHF

abundance: many
v_gene: TRBV2
j_gene: TRBJ2-3
CDR3aa: CASRGEGHSTDTQYF

abundance: many
v_gene: TRBV12-3/TRBV12-4
j_gene: TRBJ2-2
CDR3aa: CASRLGQLGAGELFF